The text below deals with one TCR beta chain. Trimming pared 2 bases from V and 3 bases from J, leaving 22 bases between. CDR1 and CDR2 (germline): GTSNPN, SVGIG (reference sequence). The CDR3 sequence is 17 residues long. Libraries were prepared by immunoSEQ multiplex PCR; TCRdb keeps only in-frame clonotypes and omits some of them. The table lists over 350,000 clones, 95% of them singletons. The data were taken from a study of shared T cell receptors in the human thymus. This receptor was obtained from a human donor. The chain recombines TRBV30 with TRBJ1-1; D is possibly TRBD1 (5 bases). Material: thymocytes. The CDR3 loop reads CAWSQGPRGEMHTEAFF. For the CDR3, the DNA is TGTGCCTGGAGTCAGGGACCTCGGGGCGAAATGCACACTGAAGCTTTCTTT. The full variable domain, rest sourced from reference TRBV30 and TRBJ1-1, is SQTIHQWPATLVQPVGSPLSLECTVEGTSNPNLYWYRQAAGRGLQLLFYSVGIGQISSEVPQNLSASRPQDRQFILSSKKLLLSDSGFYLCAWSQGPRGEMHTEAFFGQGTRLTVV.